This paragraph covers one T cell receptor beta chain sequence. Its specificity is unknown. This sample stems from a study of response to subunit inactivated influenza vaccine. TCRdb reanalysed the RT-PCR reads using MiXCR and keeps one entry per CDR3 protein. The sample yields approximately 570,000 distinct CDR3 sequences, about 7.6% seen once. Study-wide points: The authors suggested that every seasonal influenza vaccination recruits few new T cells.

The V segment lost 2 bases and the J segment 0 bases; nucleotides outside the gene matches: 1. Germline CDR1 reads ENHRY; CDR2 reads SYGVKD. This CDR3 has 16 amino acids. The sequencing here drew on PBMCs from blood, taken approximately 25 months after vaccination. This TCR derives from a man between 45 and 75 years old who received an inactivated influenza vaccine. The chain is built from TRBV10-3 and TRBJ1-5, with TRBD1 identical over 10 bases. CDR3 amino acids: CAISERDRGSNQPQHF. DNA for the CDR3: TGTGCCATCAGTGAGAGGGACAGGGGTAGCAATCAGCCCCAGCATTTT.